The clone carrying this T cell receptor (beta chain) was seen a handful of times. Its target is unknown. The assay was immunoSEQ multiplex PCR, and TCRdb's table has in-frame clones only and misses some. The sample consists of roughly 130,000 clones, more than 90% of them appearing once. Trimming pared 2 bases from V and 0 bases from J, leaving 11 bases between. Per the germline V gene, CDR1 is MDHEN and CDR2 is SYDVKM. The CDR3 contains 16 residues. The sample comes from a study of T cell responses to AZD1222 COVID-19 vaccine. Regarding the study as a whole: Seropositive at baseline were only a handful of AZD1222 recipients. A reported finding is that nearly half of spike-specific TCRs target unmutated variant regions.

V and J are TRBV28 and TRBJ1-5, with D perhaps TRBD1 (5 bases). The TCR comes from an adult who received the AZD1222 COVID-19 vaccine. This specimen consisted of peripheral blood, obtained 28 days after the second AZD1222 dose. The CDR3 coding sequence is TGTGCCAGCAGTTTACGGGGCGGGAATAGCAATCAGCCCCAGCATTTT. Its protein product is CASSLRGGNSNQPQHF. Supplemented by reference TRBV28 and TRBJ1-5, the full variable domain reads DVKVTQSSRYLVKRTGEKVFLECVQDMDHENMFWYRQDPGLGLRLIYFSYDVKMKEKGDIPEGYSVSREKKERFSLILESASTNQTSMYLCASSLRGGNSNQPQHFGDGTRLSIL.